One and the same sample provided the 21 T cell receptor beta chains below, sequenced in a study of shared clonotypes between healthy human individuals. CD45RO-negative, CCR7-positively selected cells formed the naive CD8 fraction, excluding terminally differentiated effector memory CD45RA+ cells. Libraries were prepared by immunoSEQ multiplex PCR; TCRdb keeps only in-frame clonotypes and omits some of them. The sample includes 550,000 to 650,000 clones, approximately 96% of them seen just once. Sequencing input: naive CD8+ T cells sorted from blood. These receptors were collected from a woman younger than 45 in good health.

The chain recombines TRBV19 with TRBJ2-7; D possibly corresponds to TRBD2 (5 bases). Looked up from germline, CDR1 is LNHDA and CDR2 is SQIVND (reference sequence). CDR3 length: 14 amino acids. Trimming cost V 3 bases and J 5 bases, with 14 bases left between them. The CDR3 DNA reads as TGTGCCAGTAGTATGAGTCTAGCATACAACGAGCAGTACTTC. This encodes CASSMSLAYNEQYF.

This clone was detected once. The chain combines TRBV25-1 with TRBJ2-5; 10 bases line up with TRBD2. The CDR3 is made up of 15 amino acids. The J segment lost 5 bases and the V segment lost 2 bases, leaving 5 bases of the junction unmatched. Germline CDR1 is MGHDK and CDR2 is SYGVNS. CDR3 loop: CASSELAGAAETQYF. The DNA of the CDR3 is TGTGCCAGCAGTGAACTAGCGGGAGCTGCGGAGACCCAGTACTTC.

CDR3 residues: CASSSQGDTEAFF. The CDR3 nucleotides are TGTGCCAGCAGCTCCCAGGGGGACACTGAAGCTTTCTTT. The chain carries TRBV7-8 and TRBJ1-1; 7 bases are shared with TRBD1. Germline CDR1 is SGHVS and CDR2 is FQNEAQ. The V and J ends lost 4 bases and 3 bases, in that order; junction bases with no gene match: 2. The CDR3 runs 13 residues.

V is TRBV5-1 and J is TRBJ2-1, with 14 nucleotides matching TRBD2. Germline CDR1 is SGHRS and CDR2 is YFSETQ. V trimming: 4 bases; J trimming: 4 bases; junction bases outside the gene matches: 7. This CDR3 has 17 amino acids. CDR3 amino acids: CASSTGTSGSHYNEQFF. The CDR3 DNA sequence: TGCGCCAGCAGCACGGGGACTAGCGGGAGTCATTACAATGAGCAGTTCTTC.

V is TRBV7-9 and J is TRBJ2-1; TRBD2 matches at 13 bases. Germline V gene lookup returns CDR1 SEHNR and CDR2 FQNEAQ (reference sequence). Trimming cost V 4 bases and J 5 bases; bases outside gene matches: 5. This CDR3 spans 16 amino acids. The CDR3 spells CASSSRLAGGHNEQFF. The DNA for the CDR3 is TGTGCCAGCAGCTCCCGACTAGCGGGAGGACACAATGAGCAGTTCTTC.

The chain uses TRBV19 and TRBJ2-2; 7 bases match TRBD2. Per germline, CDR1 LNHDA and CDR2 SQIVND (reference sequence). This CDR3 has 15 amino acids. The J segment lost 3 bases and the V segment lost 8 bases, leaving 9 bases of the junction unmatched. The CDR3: CASRFLGGDTGELFF. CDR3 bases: TGTGCCAGTCGGTTCCTGGGAGGGGACACCGGGGAGCTGTTTTTT.

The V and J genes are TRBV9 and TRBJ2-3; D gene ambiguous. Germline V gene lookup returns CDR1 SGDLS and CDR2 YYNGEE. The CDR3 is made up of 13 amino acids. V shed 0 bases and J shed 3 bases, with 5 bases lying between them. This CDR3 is CASSVEATDTQYF. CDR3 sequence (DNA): TGTGCCAGCAGCGTAGAGGCAACAGATACGCAGTATTTT.

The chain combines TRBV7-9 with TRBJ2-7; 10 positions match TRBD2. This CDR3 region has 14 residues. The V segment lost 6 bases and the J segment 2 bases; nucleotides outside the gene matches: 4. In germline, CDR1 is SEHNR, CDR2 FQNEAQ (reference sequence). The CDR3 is CASRRTSGPYEQYF. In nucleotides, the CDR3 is TGTGCCAGCAGACGGACTAGCGGACCCTACGAGCAGTACTTC.

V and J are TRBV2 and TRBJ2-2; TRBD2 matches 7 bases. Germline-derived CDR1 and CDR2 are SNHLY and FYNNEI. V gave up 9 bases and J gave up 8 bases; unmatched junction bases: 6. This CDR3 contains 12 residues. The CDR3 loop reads CASLRRGGELFF. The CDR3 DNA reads TGTGCCAGTCTTAGGCGGGGGGGGGAGCTGTTTTTT.

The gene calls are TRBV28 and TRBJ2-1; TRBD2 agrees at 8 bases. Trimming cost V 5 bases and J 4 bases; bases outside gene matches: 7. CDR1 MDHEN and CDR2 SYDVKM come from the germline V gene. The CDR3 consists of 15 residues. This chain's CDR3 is CASSTKAGVYNEQFF. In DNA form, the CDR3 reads TGTGCCAGCAGTACCAAAGCGGGAGTGTACAATGAGCAGTTCTTC. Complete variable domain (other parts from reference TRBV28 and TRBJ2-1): DVKVTQSSRYLVKRTGEKVFLECVQDMDHENMFWYRQDPGLGLRLIYFSYDVKMKEKGDIPEGYSVSREKKERFSLILESASTNQTSMYLCASSTKAGVYNEQFFGPGTRLTVL.

The CDR3 nucleotides read TGTGCGACGCCTCGCGGGACAGGGGAGTCCGGGGAGCTGTTTTTT. Translating it yields CATPRGTGESGELFF. The chain employs TRBV19 and TRBJ2-2, with 10 bases fitting TRBD1. The length of the CDR3 is 15 residues. CDR1 and CDR2 from the germline V gene are LNHDA and SQIVND (reference sequence).

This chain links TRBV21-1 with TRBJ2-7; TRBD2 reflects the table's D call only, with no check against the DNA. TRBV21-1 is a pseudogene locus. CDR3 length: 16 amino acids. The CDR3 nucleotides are TGTGCCAGTCGCCAGCTACGGGACTCTCGATTCTACGAGCAGTACTTC. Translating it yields CASRQLRDSRFYEQYF.

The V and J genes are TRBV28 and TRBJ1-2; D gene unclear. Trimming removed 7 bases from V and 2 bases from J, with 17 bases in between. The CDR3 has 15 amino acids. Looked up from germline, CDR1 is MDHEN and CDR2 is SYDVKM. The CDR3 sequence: CASTFPSRLNYGYTF. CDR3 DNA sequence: TGTGCCAGCACCTTCCCGTCCAGGCTAAACTATGGCTACACCTTC.

Here the CDR3 reads CASSPTGIPHKIGELFF. Written as DNA, the CDR3 is TGTGCCAGCAGCCCGACAGGAATTCCCCATAAAATTGGGGAGCTGTTTTTT. The gene calls are TRBV5-6 and TRBJ2-2; a weak D match, TRBD1 (6 bases). This CDR3 contains 17 residues. Germline V lookup: CDR1 SGHDT, CDR2 YYEEEE. The V end lost 4 bases, the J end lost 8 bases, and 24 bases lay between the germline ends.

The DNA of the CDR3 is TGTGCCAGCAGCTTAGCGGGGCAGGGGATCAGATTTTGGGACAATGAGCAGTTCTTC. Amino acids: CASSLAGQGIRFWDNEQFF. The V call is TRBV7-9, the J call TRBJ2-1; D might be TRBD1 (6 bases). The CDR3 is 19 residues long. CDR1 is SEHNR, CDR2 FQNEAQ, per germline (reference sequence). Trimming left V 0 bases short and J 5 bases short, with 23 bases between.

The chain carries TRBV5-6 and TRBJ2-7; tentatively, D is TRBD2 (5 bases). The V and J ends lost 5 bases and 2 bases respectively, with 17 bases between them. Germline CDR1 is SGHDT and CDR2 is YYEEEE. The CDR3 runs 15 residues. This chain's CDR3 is CASSPPGLITYEQYF. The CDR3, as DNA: TGTGCCAGCAGTCCACCAGGACTGATCACCTACGAGCAGTACTTC. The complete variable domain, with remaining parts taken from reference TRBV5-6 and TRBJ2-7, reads DAGVTQSPTHLIKTRGQQVTLRCSPKSGHDTVSWYQQALGQGPQFIFQYYEEEERQRGNFPDRFSGHQFPNYSSELNVNALLLGDSALYLCASSPPGLITYEQYFGPGTRLTVT.

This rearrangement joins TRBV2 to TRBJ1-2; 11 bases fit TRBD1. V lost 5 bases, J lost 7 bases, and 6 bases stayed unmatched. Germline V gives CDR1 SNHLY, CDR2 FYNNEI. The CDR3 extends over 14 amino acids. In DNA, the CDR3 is TGTGCCAGCAGTTACGGACAGGGGGCCTCTGGCTACACCTTC. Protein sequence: CASSYGQGASGYTF.

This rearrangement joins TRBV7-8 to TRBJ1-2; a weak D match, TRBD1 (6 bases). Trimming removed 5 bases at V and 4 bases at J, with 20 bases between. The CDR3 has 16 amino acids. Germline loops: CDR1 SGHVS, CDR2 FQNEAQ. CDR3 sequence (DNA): TGTGCCAGCAGCAAGACAGAGGGGGATTGGGCCTATGGCTACACCTTC. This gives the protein CASSKTEGDWAYGYTF.

In nucleotides, the CDR3 is TGTGCCAGCTCCAACAGGGGTATCGAATCCTACGAGCAGTACTTC. The encoded protein is CASSNRGIESYEQYF. The chain employs TRBV5-6 and TRBJ2-7, with 7 positions matching TRBD1. V was pared by 7 bases and J by 1 base, with 11 bases of the junction left unmatched. The CDR3 consists of 15 residues. Germline V gene sequence: CDR1 SGHDT, CDR2 YYEEEE.

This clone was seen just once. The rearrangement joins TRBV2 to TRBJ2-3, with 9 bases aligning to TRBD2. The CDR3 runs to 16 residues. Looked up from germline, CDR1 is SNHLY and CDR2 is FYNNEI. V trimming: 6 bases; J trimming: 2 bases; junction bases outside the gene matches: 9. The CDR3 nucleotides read TGTGCCAGCAGCAGGACTAGCGCTCCCTACACAGATACGCAGTATTTT. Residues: CASSRTSAPYTDTQYF.

The CDR3 DNA reads TGTGCCAGCAGCCCTTCGGGGGGACCAATCTCCTACGAGCAGTACTTC. It specifies CASSPSGGPISYEQYF. J is TRBJ2-7 and V is TRBV27; 7 bases are a match to TRBD2. The CDR3 covers 16 residues. Germline CDR1 and CDR2: MNHEY and SMNVEV (reference sequence). Trimming at V came to 6 bases and at J to 0 bases, leaving 11 bases not matched to a gene.